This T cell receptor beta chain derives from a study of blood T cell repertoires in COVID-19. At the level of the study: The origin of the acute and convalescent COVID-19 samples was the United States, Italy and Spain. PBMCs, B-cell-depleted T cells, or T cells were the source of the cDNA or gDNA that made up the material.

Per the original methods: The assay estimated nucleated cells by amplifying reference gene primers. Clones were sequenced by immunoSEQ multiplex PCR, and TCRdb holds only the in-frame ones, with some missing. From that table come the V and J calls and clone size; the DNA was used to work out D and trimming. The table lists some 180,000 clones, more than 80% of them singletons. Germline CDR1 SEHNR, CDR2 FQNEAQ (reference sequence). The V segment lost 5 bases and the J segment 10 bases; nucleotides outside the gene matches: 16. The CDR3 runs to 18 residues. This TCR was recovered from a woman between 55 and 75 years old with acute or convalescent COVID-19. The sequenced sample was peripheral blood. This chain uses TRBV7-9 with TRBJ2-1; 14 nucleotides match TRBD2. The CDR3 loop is CASSGGGGRGLAGDEQFF. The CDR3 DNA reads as TGTGCCAGCAGCGGAGGAGGGGGTAGGGGACTAGCGGGAGACGAGCAGTTCTTC.